Listed below are T cell receptor beta chains from one sample, sequenced in a study of graft-versus-host responses after intestinal transplantation. TCRdb's copy holds only in-frame clones and misses some; the assay was immunoSEQ multiplex PCR. Counted here are about 120,000 clones, less than 95% occurring once; the ten biggest clones make up 0.15% to 0.2%. Their antigen targets remain unknown. Material: unstimulated CD4+ T cells sorted from spleen or lymph node cells, obtained before intestinal transplant. These receptor sequences come from a human donor who received an intestinal transplant. CDR3s include the opening cysteine and the closing phenylalanine or tryptophan. Each record gives: J gene, D gene, V gene, clone size, CDR3 DNA, CDR3 protein. A D gene is named only where the DNA matches it firmly. A row's size may be missing; if present it is once, few, many or a size class.

TRBJ2-1 TRBD2 TRBV18 NA TGTGCCAGCTCGAGCGGGAGGGGATTCGGTGAGCAGTTCTTC CASSSGRGFGEQFF
TRBJ2-2 TRBD1 TRBV4-2 NA TGTGCCAGCAGCCAACCCACAGGGGACCCCACCGGGGAGCTGTTTTTT CASSQPTGDPTGELFF
TRBJ2-1 NA TRBV27 NA TGTGCCAGCAGTTTAGCGGGGAGAAGTGAGCAGTTCTTC CASSLAGRSEQFF
TRBJ2-3 TRBD2 TRBV5-1 NA TGCGCCAGCAGCGGCGGACTAGCGGGAAGCACAGATACGCAGTATTTT CASSGGLAGSTDTQYF
TRBJ2-1 TRBD2 TRBV5-4 NA TGTGCCGCGCATGGACTAGCGGGATCCTCCTACAATGAGCAGTTCTTC CAAHGLAGSSYNEQFF
TRBJ2-7 NA TRBV5-4 NA TGTGCCAGCAGCTCCAAAGCGGAGACTTCCTACGAGCAGTACTTC CASSSKAETSYEQYF
TRBJ2-7 NA TRBV5-1 NA TGCGCCAGCAGCCCCAGAGATAATACCGGGACACCGGCCTCCTACGAGCAGTACTTC CASSPRDNTGTPASYEQYF
TRBJ2-6 NA TRBV2 NA TGTGCCAGCAGTCCATCTGGGGCCAACGTCCTGACTTTC CASSPSGANVLTF
TRBJ2-3 TRBD2 TRBV4-2 NA TGTGCCAGCAGCCAAGATATGGCTAGCGGGGGGGACTACACAGATACGCAGTATTTT CASSQDMASGGDYTDTQYF
TRBJ1-1 NA TRBV7-2 NA TGTGCCAGCAGCTTAGGGACAGCCACTGAAGCTTTCTTT CASSLGTATEAFF
TRBJ2-7 TRBD1 TRBV7-2 few TGTGCCAGCAGTACCCCGGGACAGGGACCCTACGAGCAGTACTTC CASSTPGQGPYEQYF
TRBJ2-7 NA TRBV6-5 NA TGTGCCAGCAGTTCGAGGGGGTCCGACTACGAGCAGTACTTC CASSSRGSDYEQYF
TRBJ1-1 NA TRBV4-1 NA TGCGCCAGCAGGCCCCTACAGGGTTGGGGGAACACTGAAGCTTTCTTT CASRPLQGWGNTEAFF
TRBJ2-1 TRBD2 TRBV6-6 NA TGTGCCAGCAGTTACGGAGGGACTAGCACCAATGAGCAGTTCTTC CASSYGGTSTNEQFF
TRBJ2-3 NA TRBV18 NA TGTGCCAGCTCACCGGCTAGAGAAGATACGCAGTATTTT CASSPAREDTQYF
TRBJ2-3 NA TRBV7-2 NA TGTGCCAGCAGCTTACAGGGGAATACGCAGTATTTT CASSLQGNTQYF
TRBJ1-4 TRBD1 TRBV7-8 few TGTGCCAGCAGCTTAATTGGGACAGGGAGGGGGACTAATGAAAAACTGTTTTTT CASSLIGTGRGTNEKLFF
TRBJ2-1 TRBD1 TRBV10-3 NA TGTGCCATCAGTGAAAGGGACAGTAGTTACAATGAGCAGTTCTTC CAISERDSSYNEQFF
TRBJ1-4 NA TRBV5-1 NA TGCGCCAGCAGCTCCGGACAGCTCGGTGAAAAACTGTTTTTT CASSSGQLGEKLFF
TRBJ1-1 NA TRBV19 NA TGTGCCAGTAGTAAAGTGGGGGCTCGGAACACTGAAGCTTTCTTT CASSKVGARNTEAFF
TRBJ2-3 TRBD2 TRBV5-6 NA TGTGCCAGCAGCCAAGGACTAGCGGGAGACGATACGCAGTATTTT CASSQGLAGDDTQYF
TRBJ2-7 NA TRBV15 few TGTGCCACCAGCCGGGACTGGTCCTCTCGCGAGCAGTACTTC CATSRDWSSREQYF
TRBJ2-7 NA TRBV7-2 NA TGTGCCAGCAGCTCTGACAGGAGCTCCTACGAGCAGTACTTC CASSSDRSSYEQYF
TRBJ2-2 NA TRBV19 NA TGTGCCAGTAGTTTCAGGGGCACCGGGGAGCTGTTTTTT CASSFRGTGELFF
TRBJ1-2 NA TRBV5-1 NA TGCGCCAGCAGCTCTAACCCAGGGATTATAGACTATGGCTACACCTTC CASSSNPGIIDYGYTF
TRBJ2-1 TRBD2 TRBV7-2 NA TGTGCCAGCACCCTACTAGCGGGGGTTTACAATGAGCAGTTCTTC CASTLLAGVYNEQFF
TRBJ2-6 TRBD1 TRBV5-1 NA TGCGCCAGCAGCTATCTAATACAGGGGGTCGGGGCCAACGTCCTGACTTTC CASSYLIQGVGANVLTF
TRBJ1-6 NA TRBV7-2 NA TGTGCCAGCAGCTTACTCGGGAGAGCGACTAATTCACCCCTCCACTTT CASSLLGRATNSPLHF
TRBJ2-5 TRBD2 TRBV9 once TGTGCCAGCAGCGTCGGACTAGCGGGGAACCAGTACCAAGAGACCCAGTACTTC CASSVGLAGNQYQETQYF